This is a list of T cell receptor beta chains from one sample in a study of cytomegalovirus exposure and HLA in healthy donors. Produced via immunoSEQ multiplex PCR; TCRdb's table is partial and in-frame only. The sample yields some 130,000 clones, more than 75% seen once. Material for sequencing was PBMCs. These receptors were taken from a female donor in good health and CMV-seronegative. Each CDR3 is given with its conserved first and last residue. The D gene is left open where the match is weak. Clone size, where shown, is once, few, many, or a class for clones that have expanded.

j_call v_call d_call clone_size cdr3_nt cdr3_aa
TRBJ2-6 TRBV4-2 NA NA TGTGCCAGCAGCCAAGGAGCTGGGGCCAACGTCCTGACTTTC CASSQGAGANVLTF
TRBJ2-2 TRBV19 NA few TGTGCCAGTAGTCTAAGCCGGAGATCCCCCGGGGAGCTGTTTTTT CASSLSRRSPGELFF
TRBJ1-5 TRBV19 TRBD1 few TGTGCCAGTAGTCCCCGGACAGGGGATATCTATAGCAATCAGCCCCAGCATTTT CASSPRTGDIYSNQPQHF
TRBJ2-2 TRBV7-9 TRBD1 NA TGTGCCAGCAGCGCAGACAGGGGAGTAAACACCGGGGAGCTGTTTTTT CASSADRGVNTGELFF
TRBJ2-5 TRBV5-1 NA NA TGCGCCAGCAGACTGGAGGGGCAAGAGACCCAGTACTTC CASRLEGQETQYF
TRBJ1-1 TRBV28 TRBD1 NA TGTGCCAGCAAGGGGACAGGTCGGGTGAACACTGAAGCTTTCTTT CASKGTGRVNTEAFF
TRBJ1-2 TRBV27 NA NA TGTGCCAGCAGGCCTCAGGGTTCCGGGGGCTACACCTTC CASRPQGSGGYTF
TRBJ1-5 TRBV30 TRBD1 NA TGTGCCTGGAGGCAGACAGGGAAAGGCAATCAGCCCCAGCATTTT CAWRQTGKGNQPQHF
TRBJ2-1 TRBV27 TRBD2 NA TGTGCCAGCAGTTTAGGGGGACTAGGGCCTTTCGATGAGCAGTTCTTC CASSLGGLGPFDEQFF
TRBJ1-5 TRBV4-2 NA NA TGTGCCAGCAGCCAAGATCAGGGCCAGCCCCAGCATTTT CASSQDQGQPQHF
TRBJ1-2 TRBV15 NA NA TGTGCCACCAGCAGAGATAGAAAAGAGGGTAGGAAATATGGCTACACCTTC CATSRDRKEGRKYGYTF
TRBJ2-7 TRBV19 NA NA TGTGCCAGTAGTATTGGGTTCCGGGACACCGCCTACGAGCAGTACTTC CASSIGFRDTAYEQYF
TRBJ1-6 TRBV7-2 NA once TGTGCCAGCAGCTTAGGGTCCAGCTCCTATAATTCACCCCTCCACTTT CASSLGSSSYNSPLHF
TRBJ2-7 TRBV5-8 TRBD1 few TGTGCCAGCAGGGCTAGGACAGGGAACTACGAGCAGTACTTC CASRARTGNYEQYF
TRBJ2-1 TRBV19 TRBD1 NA TGTGCCAGTACATCTTTCGGGACAGGGTTCAACGATGAGCAGTTCTTC CASTSFGTGFNDEQFF
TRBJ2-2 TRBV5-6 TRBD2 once TGTGCCAGCAGCCCTCTAGCGGGGACCGGGGAGCTGTTTTTT CASSPLAGTGELFF
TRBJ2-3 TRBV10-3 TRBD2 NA TGTGCCGCCCGCCGGGGAGCGGGGGATACGGATACGCAGTATTTT CAARRGAGDTDTQYF
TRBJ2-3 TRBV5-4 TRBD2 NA TGTGCCAGCAGCTTGGGACTAGCGGGAAGCACAGATACGCAGTATTTT CASSLGLAGSTDTQYF
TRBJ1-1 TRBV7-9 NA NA TGTGCCAGCAGCTTTTCTTCCAACACTGAAGCTTTCTTT CASSFSSNTEAFF
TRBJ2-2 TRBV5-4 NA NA TGTGCCAGCAGCTTGGGGCTAGCAAACACCGGGGAGCTGTTTTTT CASSLGLANTGELFF
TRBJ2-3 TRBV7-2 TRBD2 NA TGTGCCAGCAGCTTTGGGACTAGCGGACTTCTAACGCAGTATTTT CASSFGTSGLLTQYF
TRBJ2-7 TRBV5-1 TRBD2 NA TGCGCCAGCAGCCTCGGGACTAGCGGATACGAGCAGTACTTC CASSLGTSGYEQYF
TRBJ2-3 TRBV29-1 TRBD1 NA TGCAGCGTAACAGGGGCTAACACAGATACGCAGTATTTT CSVTGANTDTQYF
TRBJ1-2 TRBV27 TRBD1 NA TGTGCCAGCAGTTACTCCCGGGACAGCCCGGGGGGCTACACCTTC CASSYSRDSPGGYTF
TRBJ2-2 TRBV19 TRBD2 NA TGTGCCAGTAGTATCCTCGGGACTAGCGGGAGTGGCGGGGAGCTGTTTTTT CASSILGTSGSGGELFF
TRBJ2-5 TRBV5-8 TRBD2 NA TGTGCCAGCAGCTTGATTTACAGGGGACTAGCGGCACCGGAGACCCAGTACTTC CASSLIYRGLAAPETQYF
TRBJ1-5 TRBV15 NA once TGTGCCACCAGCAGCCTAGGCGGTCAGCCCCAGCATTTT CATSSLGGQPQHF
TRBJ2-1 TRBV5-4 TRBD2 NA TGTGCCAGCAGCCCCCCGGGACTACACTACAATGAGCAGTTCTTC CASSPPGLHYNEQFF
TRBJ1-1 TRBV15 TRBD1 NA TGTGCCACCAGGCCAGACAGGGCCAACACTGAAGCTTTCTTT CATRPDRANTEAFF
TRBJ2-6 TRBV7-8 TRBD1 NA TGTGCCAGCAGCTCACGGGACAGGGGGACCTCTGGGGCCAACGTCCTGACTTTC CASSSRDRGTSGANVLTF
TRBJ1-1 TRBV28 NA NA TGTGCCAGCAGTTTGATAGAGGAAGCTTTCTTT CASSLIEEAFF
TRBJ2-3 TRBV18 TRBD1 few TGTGCCAGCTCACCAGACAGGGGACAAGATACGCAGTATTTT CASSPDRGQDTQYF
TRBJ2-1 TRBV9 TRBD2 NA TGTGCCAGCAGCGCTAGCGGCAGCTCCTACAATGAGCAGTTCTTC CASSASGSSYNEQFF
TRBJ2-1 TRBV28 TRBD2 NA TGTGCCAGCAGTTTCAATAGCGGGAGGAAGAATGAGCAGTTCTTC CASSFNSGRKNEQFF
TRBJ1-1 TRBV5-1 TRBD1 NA TGCGCCAGCAGCCTGGGGGTGGGACAGGGTCAGATGATGAACACTGAAGCTTTCTTT CASSLGVGQGQMMNTEAFF
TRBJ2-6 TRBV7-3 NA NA TGTGCCAGCAGCTCGTTAGCGACCGGGGCCAACGTCCTGACTTTC CASSSLATGANVLTF
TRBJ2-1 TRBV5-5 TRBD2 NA TGTGCCAGCAGCCAAGGACTAGCGACTTACAATGAGCAGTTCTTC CASSQGLATYNEQFF
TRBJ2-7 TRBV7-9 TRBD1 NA TGTGCCAGCAGCCCCGGGACAGCCACCTACGAGCAGTACTTC CASSPGTATYEQYF
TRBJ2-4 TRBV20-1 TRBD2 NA TGCAGTGGGACTAGCGGGGTCAGTCAGTACTTC CSGTSGVSQYF
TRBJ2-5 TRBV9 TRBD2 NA TGTGCCAGCAGCGTAGGGGGGACTAGCGGGGTGGGGCAAGAGACCCAGTACTTC CASSVGGTSGVGQETQYF